This T cell receptor (beta chain) was found in a study of PD-L1 blockade in urothelial cancer (dated by TCRdb to between 2016 and 2019). Regarding the study in general: Therapy was started in the mid-2010s for all patients, and atezolizumab 1,200 mg was administered intravenously every 3 weeks. TCR sequencing covered pretreatment tumor samples and matched, serially collected peripheral blood taken before and after atezolizumab treatment. Patients had an ECOG performance status of 0 or 1 and had received between 0 and 3 prior chemotherapy regimens. Durable clinical benefit was achieved by nine patients but not by the remaining 20. Durable clinical benefit meant progression-free survival longer than 6 months, and TCR features were also tested against progression-free and overall survival. In the same patients, whole exome sequencing and RNA sequencing of pretreatment tumors were performed in addition to TCR sequencing. About 85% of the roughly 30 patients were males with bladder-origin urothelial cancer, and about 65% of the roughly 30 reported a prior smoking history. Pretreatment blood TCR-seq was available for about 27 patients, at least one posttreatment blood collection was obtained for around 25 patients, and tumor TCR-seq was available for around 25 patients. The study, an exploratory multi-omic analysis, examined somatic, immune and clinical correlates of response to PD-L1 blockade with atezolizumab in urothelial cancer. Blood samples were analyzed at 3 weeks after treatment start (second dose) and at 6 weeks after treatment start. Blood samples gave median yields of about 140,000 T cells and around 88,000 unique TCRs, along with a median clonality of roughly 0.08.

The cysteine opens and the phenylalanine closes a CDR3 of 15 amino acids. Only the CDR3 DNA is retained, 45 bases long and in frame from the first base. The germline ends are 12 bases apart after V is trimmed by 2 bases and J by 4 bases. As encoded in the germline V gene, CDR1 is MNHNS while CDR2 is SASEGT. Each PCR received spiked-in synthetic TCR analog templates so that absolute template abundance could be estimated from read counts. The immunoSEQ assay was used to amplify TCRbeta CDR3 regions from genomic DNA with bias-controlled V and J gene primers. Sequencing of rearranged TCRbeta segments was performed at approximately 20X coverage. Per the source publication's procedure: Clustering was used to correct sequencing errors, and CDR3s were annotated against IMGT so that V, D and J genes could be assigned. Out-of-frame and stop-codon sequences were excluded, and only productive TCRbeta rearrangements were used in downstream analyses. To compute clonality, Shannon entropy was normalized by the log of the number of unique productive sequences and then subtracted from one. Clones differing between time points or between blood and tumor were identified by Fisher's exact test with Benjamini-Hochberg correction at adjusted p below 0.01. As stored in TCRdb, this immuneACCESS dataset retains in-frame rearrangements with V and J assigned. A fraction of the clones does not appear; measured against another copy, unresolved V genes explain less than half of the discrepancy, and the remainder lacks a known reason. V and J calls plus clone size are reproduced from that table; the DNA served to infer D and trimming. In all, the sample holds 60,000 to 85,000 clones, and 87% of those were seen once. The ten largest clones take up 4.5% to 7% of the sample.

This clone was detected once. The antigen it recognizes is unknown. Per-base quality was not reported, and no clone a single base away is much larger than it. Summary of the overall study and its limitations: Improved progression-free and overall survival was associated with having pretreatment peripheral blood TCR clonality below the median. Because of the small sample size (n ≈ 27) and the many exploratory analyses performed, the results are intended to be regarded as hypothesis-generating. Among patients with durable benefit, tumor-associated TCR clones showed greater expansion in peripheral blood 3 weeks after treatment started (n ≈ 20, p = 0.022).

The cohort included 25 to 30 patients with locally advanced or metastatic urothelial carcinoma who were treated at Memorial Sloan Kettering on a trial protocol. Peripheral blood mononuclear cells were collected pretreatment and during treatment, at between 1 and 8 total time points per patient. The Qiagen DNeasy Blood extraction kit was used to purify genomic DNA from total PBMCs and from tumor samples. Collected pretreatment and during treatment, PBMCs were isolated and stored as previously described. This receptor was identified in a woman in her 70s with urothelial cancer. The sample here was PBMCs, taken around atezolizumab (anti-PD-L1) treatment. The receptor chain draws on TRBV6-1 and TRBJ1-5; possibly the D gene is TRBD1, per 5 matching bases. Here the CDR3 is given as CASSEWAGRNQPQHF. The DNA sequence is as follows: TGTGCCAGCAGTGAATGGGCAGGGAGGAATCAGCCCCAGCATTTT.